The T cell receptor beta chain under discussion was sequenced for a study of cytomegalovirus exposure and HLA in healthy donors. Study-level information: The study's early data release held roughly 90 million unique TCRs from HLA-typed donors.

Primers for the PCR totalled 60 Vbeta and 13 Jbeta. Here immunoSEQ multiplex PCR was the method, and the copy in TCRdb shows in-frame clones only, minus some. The sample lists some 100,000 clones; roughly three quarters were seen once. Sequences were obtained from PBMCs. The clonotype originates from a male donor in good health and CMV-seropositive.

The CDR3 protein is CASSSRQGGEQYF. The CDR3 region has the DNA TGTGCCAGCAGTTCTAGACAGGGGGGGGAGCAGTACTTC. The chain carries TRBV6-5 and TRBJ2-7, with TRBD1 matching 9 bases. Germline CDR1 is MNHEY and CDR2 is SVGAGI. The CDR3 is 13 amino acids. V lost 4 bases, J lost 7 bases, and 5 bases stayed unmatched.